These 14 T cell receptor beta chains were sequenced from one sample in a study of CD8+ T cells in alopecia areata. Following RNA extraction, reverse transcription yielded cDNA that acted as the sequencing template. Generated by immunoSEQ multiplex PCR, the TCRdb table keeps only in-frame clones and is missing some. The sample includes approximately 130,000 clones, around 45% of them seen just once. Sequenced input: NKG2D-low CD8+ T cells sorted from blood. These receptor sequences come from a human donor with alopecia areata.

The chain couples TRBV4-1 to TRBJ1-2, with a tentative D call TRBD1 (5 bases). The CDR3 is 14 amino acids. Germline CDR1 and CDR2: MGHRA and YSYEKL. The V end lost 0 bases, the J end lost 6 bases, and 11 bases lay between the germline ends. DNA for the CDR3: TGCGCCAGCAGCCAAGAAGGGGCCGGTAATGGCTACACCTTC. Amino acids: CASSQEGAGNGYTF.

The chain recombines TRBV30 with TRBJ1-2; D unclear. V lost 1 base, J lost 7 bases, and 10 bases lay in between. The CDR3 runs to 12 residues. From germline, CDR1 is GTSNPN and CDR2 SVGIG (reference sequence). The CDR3 loop reads CAWSGLTVGYTF. The CDR3 DNA reads TGTGCCTGGAGTGGCCTAACAGTTGGCTACACCTTC.

The count of this clone is one. The chain carries TRBV7-2 and TRBJ2-5; D is ambiguous. V lost 7 bases and J 1 base, leaving 10 bases between the germline ends. CDR3 length equals 13 residues. The V gene's germline CDR1 is SGHTA and CDR2 FQGNSA. CDR3 in amino acids: CASNSALQETQYF. CDR3 bases: TGTGCCAGCAATTCGGCGCTCCAAGAGACCCAGTACTTC.

This clone was seen more than once but under ten times. V gene TRBV29-1 combines with J gene TRBJ2-5, with 13 bases aligning to TRBD2. Germline lookup yields CDR1 SQVTM and CDR2 ANQGSEA. The J segment lost 4 bases and the V segment lost 8 bases, leaving 4 bases of the junction unmatched. This CDR3 contains 13 residues. The CDR3 here is CSIRLAGGETQYF. CDR3 in DNA: TGCAGCATCAGACTAGCGGGAGGAGAGACCCAGTACTTC.

V is TRBV25-1 and J is TRBJ1-1; weak D call: TRBD1 (5 bases). CDR3 length: 14 residues. Germline V gene data show CDR1 as MGHDK and CDR2 as SYGVNS. The ends were cut back, 0 bases at V and 1 base at J, with 6 bases in the middle. CDR3 in amino acids: CASSEYDRNTEAFF. DNA of the CDR3: TGTGCCAGCAGTGAATACGACAGGAACACTGAAGCTTTCTTT. Based on the CDR3 plus reference TRBV25-1 and TRBJ1-1, the full variable domain is EADIYQTPRYLVIGTGKKITLECSQTMGHDKMYWYQQDPGMELHLIHYSYGVNSTEKGDLSSESTVSRIRTEHFPLTLESARPSHTSQYLCASSEYDRNTEAFFGQGTRLTVV.

The chain combines TRBV7-9 with TRBJ2-1, with TRBD1 matching 7 bases. J was trimmed by 3 bases and V by 5 bases; bases with no gene match: 13. The germline V gene encodes CDR1 SEHNR and CDR2 FQNEAQ (reference sequence). CDR3 size: 17 residues. The CDR3 nucleotides are TGTGCCAGCAGCCATCCTGCCCGGGACAGACACTACAATGAGCAGTTCTTC. As protein: CASSHPARDRHYNEQFF.

This rearrangement joins TRBV27 to TRBJ2-7; 7 nucleotides agree with TRBD1. Trimming took 5 bases from V and 4 from J; bases not matched to a gene: 5. The CDR3 sequence is 13 residues long. Per the germline V gene, CDR1 is MNHEY and CDR2 is SMNVEV (reference sequence). The CDR3 nucleotides read TGTGCCAGCAGTCCCGGACAGGCTTACGAGCAGTACTTC. The encoded protein is CASSPGQAYEQYF.

The chain couples TRBV29-1 to TRBJ2-2; TRBD1 is a possible D gene (6 bases). This CDR3 has 11 residues. V was shortened by 5 bases and J by 8 bases, with 9 bases between the two germline ends. Germline CDR1 SQVTM, CDR2 ANQGSEA. This CDR3 reads CSVNRVGELFF. CDR3 sequence (DNA): TGCAGCGTTAACAGGGTTGGGGAGCTGTTTTTT.

This clone has only one observation. The rearrangement joins TRBV29-1 to TRBJ2-3; 14 bases match TRBD2. V shed 7 bases, J shed 4 bases, and the junction held 7 bases outside the gene matches. The CDR3 has 15 residues. The V gene's germline CDR1 is SQVTM and CDR2 ANQGSEA. The CDR3 reads CSATGTSGGSDTQYF. The CDR3 coding sequence is TGCAGCGCGACCGGGACTAGCGGGGGCTCAGATACGCAGTATTTT.

V is TRBV29-1 and J is TRBJ2-1; D possibly corresponds to TRBD1 (5 bases). The V and J ends lost 6 bases and 7 bases respectively, with 10 bases between them. The CDR3 covers 11 residues. The germline gives CDR1 SQVTM, CDR2 ANQGSEA. CDR3 sequence (DNA): TGCAGCGTGGGTCAGGGTAATGAGCAGTTCTTC. Its translation: CSVGQGNEQFF.

DNA of the CDR3: TGTGCGACATCAGGCTACAATGAGCAGTTCTTC. This sequence encodes CATSGYNEQFF. The chain employs TRBV25-1 and TRBJ2-1; D gene ambiguous. Germline V gene data show CDR1 as MGHDK and CDR2 as SYGVNS. The CDR3 contains 11 residues.

The rearrangement joins TRBV28 to TRBJ2-7, with D maybe TRBD1 (6 bases). This CDR3 spans 18 amino acids. Germline V gives CDR1 MDHEN, CDR2 SYDVKM. V shed 3 bases and J shed 3 bases, with 24 bases lying between them. This chain's CDR3 is CASSFPQGRFPTFYEQYF. As DNA, the CDR3 is TGTGCCAGCAGTTTCCCTCAGGGGAGATTTCCAACTTTCTACGAGCAGTACTTC.

V and J are TRBV29-1 and TRBJ2-1; 7 nucleotides line up with TRBD1. Germline loops: CDR1 SQVTM, CDR2 ANQGSEA. The CDR3 has 15 residues. The V gene end was trimmed by 4 bases and the J gene end by 2 bases; junction bases not matched to a gene: 8. Here the CDR3 reads CSVVGDDRAYNEQFF. CDR3 DNA: TGCAGCGTTGTAGGTGATGACAGGGCCTACAATGAGCAGTTCTTC.

The chain links TRBV29-1 to TRBJ2-2; D may be TRBD2 (5 bases). CDR1 is SQVTM and CDR2 is ANQGSEA in the germline V gene. V gave up 7 bases and J gave up 8 bases, with 8 bases separating them. The CDR3 is made up of 10 amino acids. CDR3 sequence (DNA): TGCAGCGCCGGGGAAGGGGAGCTGTTTTTT. This translates into CSAGEGELFF.